These 5 T cell receptor beta chains were all obtained from the same sample, sequenced in a study of T cell responses to AZD1222 COVID-19 vaccine. Sequencing was performed with immunoSEQ multiplex PCR; in TCRdb, only in-frame clones are kept and a portion is missing. This sample yields over 95,000 clones, of which around 88% are seen a single time; approximately 7% belongs to the top ten. The specimen comprised peripheral blood, sampled on day 0 of AZD1222 vaccination. These receptors were obtained from an adult in good health.

A remark on this clone: At one of its ends the junction is not consistent with the germline gene, which may arise from a read error. The rearrangement joins TRBV3-1 (or the pseudogene TRBV3-2) to TRBJ2-1, with D possibly being TRBD1 (5 bases). Per the germline V gene, CDR1 is LGHDT and CDR2 is YNNKEL (reference sequence). The CDR3 is 13 residues long. Written as DNA, the CDR3 is TGTGCCAGCAGCCAATCGCCAGGGCCCGAACCGGTCTTC. This sequence encodes CASSQSPGPEPVF.

V usage is TRBV7-2 and J usage is TRBJ2-7; TRBD2 matches 7 bases. CDR1 and CDR2 from the germline V gene are SGHTA and FQGNSA. V was pared by 3 bases and J by 3 bases, with 5 bases of the junction left unmatched. CDR3 length: 14 residues. For the CDR3, the DNA is TGTGCCAGCAGCTTCTCCCGGACTAGCTACGAGCAGTACTTC. This sequence encodes CASSFSRTSYEQYF.

The J gene is TRBJ1-6, the V gene TRBV19; 10 bases align to TRBD1. V shed 5 bases and J 7 bases; nucleotides not matched to a gene: 8. This CDR3 spans 16 amino acids. CDR1 and CDR2 from the germline V gene are LNHDA and SQIVND (reference sequence). The CDR3 DNA reads as TGTGCCAGTAGTTTTTCCGGGACAGGGGCCAATTCACCCCTCCACTTT. It encodes CASSFSGTGANSPLHF. Using reference TRBV19 and TRBJ1-6 for the parts outside the CDR3, the full variable domain is DGGITQSPKYLFRKEGQNVTLSCEQNLNHDAMYWYRQDPGQGLRLIYYSQIVNDFQKGDIAEGYSVSREKKESFPLTVTSAQKNPTAFYLCASSFSGTGANSPLHFGNGTRLTVT.

This clone was counted only a few times. This chain uses TRBV20-1 with TRBJ1-2; D might be TRBD1 (6 bases). Germline CDR1 and CDR2: DFQATT and SNEGSKA (reference sequence). Trimming removed 2 bases at V and 7 bases at J, with 8 bases between. The CDR3 contains 11 residues. CDR3 DNA: TGCAGTGCTAGACAAGGGGGTGGCTACACCTTC. Protein sequence: CSARQGGGYTF.

The V and J genes are TRBV5-8 and TRBJ1-5, with D perhaps TRBD1 (6 bases). The V end lost 2 bases, the J end lost 2 bases, and 11 bases lay between the germline ends. The CDR3 loop spans 15 amino acids. Germline loops: CDR1 SGHTS, CDR2 YDEGEE. CDR3 amino acids: CASSFQGSGNQPQHF. The DNA for the CDR3 is TGTGCCAGCAGCTTCCAGGGGTCTGGCAATCAGCCCCAGCATTTT.